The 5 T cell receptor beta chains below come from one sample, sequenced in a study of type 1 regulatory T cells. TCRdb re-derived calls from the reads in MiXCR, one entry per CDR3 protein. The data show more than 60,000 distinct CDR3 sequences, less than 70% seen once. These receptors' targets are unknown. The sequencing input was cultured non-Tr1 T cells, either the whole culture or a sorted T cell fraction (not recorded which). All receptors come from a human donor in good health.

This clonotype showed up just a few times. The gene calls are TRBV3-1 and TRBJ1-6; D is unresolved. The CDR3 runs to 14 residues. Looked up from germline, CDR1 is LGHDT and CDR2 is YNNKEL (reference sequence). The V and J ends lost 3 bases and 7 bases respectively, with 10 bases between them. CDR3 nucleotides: TGTGCCAGCAGCCAGGGTACAAGGAATTCACCCCTCCACTTT. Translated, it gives CASSQGTRNSPLHF.

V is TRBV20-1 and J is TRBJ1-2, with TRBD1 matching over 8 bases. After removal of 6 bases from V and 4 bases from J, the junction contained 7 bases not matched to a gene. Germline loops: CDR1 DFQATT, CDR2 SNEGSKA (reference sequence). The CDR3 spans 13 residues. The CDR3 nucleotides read TGCAGTGCCCTGGACAGGGCTAGCTATGGCTACACCTTC. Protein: CSALDRASYGYTF.

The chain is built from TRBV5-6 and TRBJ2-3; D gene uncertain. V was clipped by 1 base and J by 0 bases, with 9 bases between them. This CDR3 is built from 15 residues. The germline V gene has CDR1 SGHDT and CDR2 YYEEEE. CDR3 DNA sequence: TGTGCCAGCAGCTTGAACGGTGCTAGCACAGATACGCAGTATTTT. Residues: CASSLNGASTDTQYF.

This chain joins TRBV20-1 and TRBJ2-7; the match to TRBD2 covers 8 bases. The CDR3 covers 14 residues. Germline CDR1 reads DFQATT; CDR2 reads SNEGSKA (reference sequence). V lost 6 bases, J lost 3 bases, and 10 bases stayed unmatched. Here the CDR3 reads CSARTSWGVYEQYF. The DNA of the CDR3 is TGCAGTGCCAGGACTAGCTGGGGGGTCTACGAGCAGTACTTC.

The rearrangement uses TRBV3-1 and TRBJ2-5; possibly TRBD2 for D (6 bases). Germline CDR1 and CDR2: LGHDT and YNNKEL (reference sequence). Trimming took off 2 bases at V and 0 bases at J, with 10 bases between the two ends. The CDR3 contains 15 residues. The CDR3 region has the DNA TGTGCCAGCAGCCAACGGGGGACGTACCAAGAGACCCAGTACTTC. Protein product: CASSQRGTYQETQYF.